This TCR beta chain comes out of a study of naive and memory T cell subsets. This clonotype was observed a few times. The antigen remains undetermined. Two oligonucleotides, mixed equimolar, formed the beta constant-region primer covering TRBC1 and TRBC2. Nested alpha and beta constant-region primers with the SP2 primer drove four PCR rounds on ligated cDNA. TCRdb itself ran the UMI-ligation and nested PCR reads through MiXCR, one entry per CDR3 protein. This sample has around 160,000 distinct CDR3 sequences, with roughly 23% found just once. From the second PCR step, alpha and beta chains were amplified apart. Study-wide results and caveats: Gini index rose across naive, CM, EM and EMRA in CD4 and CD8. Findings for naive and memory subsets could not be checked against ground truth. Expression changes during T cell differentiation may affect RNA-based TCR counts. Especially in CD8 cells, naive repertoires contained a few larger clonotypes, possibly CD45RA-re-expressing memory cells.

J was trimmed by 3 bases and V by 4 bases; bases with no gene match: 9. CDR3 length equals 15 residues. Looked up from germline, CDR1 is MNHEY and CDR2 is SVGEGT. This clonotype originated in a human donor in good health. The material sequenced was naive CD4+ T cells from blood. The chain is built from TRBV6-2 or TRBV6-3 and TRBJ2-7; 7 bases align to TRBD1. The CDR3 protein is CASSFPGQRSYEQYF. The CDR3 DNA follows: TGTGCCAGCAGTTTCCCGGGACAGAGAAGCTACGAGCAGTACTTC.